This T cell receptor (beta chain) was observed in a study of blood T cells in healthy people across ages. V gave up 5 bases and J gave up 3 bases; unmatched junction bases: 9. The germline V gene has CDR1 SGHVS and CDR2 FQNEAQ. CDR3 length: 15 residues. The authors ran a second PCR of about 6 to 12 cycles using a sample-barcoded 5' primer and a J-beta primer mix. MiXCR, run by TCRdb on the 5' RACE reads, gives a single entry per CDR3 protein. The profile covers around 1,500,000 distinct CDR3 sequences, with around 42% appearing a single time and 7% to 9% taken by the ten largest. This sequence originates from a woman aged 18-29 years in good health. Sequencing was performed on blood. The chain links TRBV7-8 to TRBJ2-7, with 8 bases aligning to TRBD2. This CDR3 is CASSPTGLGGYEQYF. CDR3 DNA: TGTGCCAGCAGCCCGACGGGACTAGGGGGCTACGAGCAGTACTTC.